The 8 T cell receptor beta chains below all came from one sample that was sequenced in a study of blood T cell repertoires in COVID-19. TCRdb's table, derived via immunoSEQ multiplex PCR, lists solely in-frame clones and lacks some. The profile shows 29,000 or so clones, about 90% of them singletons. The sequencing input was peripheral blood. The receptors derive from a man aged 50-59 years with active COVID-19.

The V call is TRBV9, the J call TRBJ2-3; 11 bases are shared with TRBD2. Per germline, CDR1 SGDLS and CDR2 YYNGEE. This CDR3 comprises 15 residues. V lost 3 bases and J lost 2; bases outside the gene matches: 2. The CDR3 is CASSGLAGSTDTQYF. The CDR3 DNA reads as TGTGCCAGCAGCGGACTAGCGGGGTCCACAGATACGCAGTATTTT.

The chain joins TRBV2 to TRBJ1-1; D unresolved. The V and J ends lost 1 base and 6 bases respectively, with 6 bases between them. Per germline, CDR1 SNHLY and CDR2 FYNNEI. This CDR3 region has 12 residues. The CDR3 DNA sequence: TGTGCCAGCAGTGAAGAGGGAGCTGAAGCTTTCTTT. Amino acid sequence: CASSEEGAEAFF.

The rearrangement uses TRBV2 and TRBJ2-7; TRBD2 matches at 12 bases. The CDR3 has 14 amino acids. Germline CDR1 is SNHLY and CDR2 is FYNNEI. V lost 5 bases to trimming and J lost 4 bases; unmatched junction nucleotides: 3. CDR3 amino acids: CASSPSGRVYEQYF. The CDR3 DNA reads as TGTGCCAGCAGTCCTAGCGGGAGGGTTTACGAGCAGTACTTC.

The genes are TRBV9 and TRBJ1-2; TRBD1 matches 9 bases. CDR3 length equals 17 residues. With V trimmed by 3 bases and J by 7 bases, 16 bases remained unmatched. Germline V gene sequence: CDR1 SGDLS, CDR2 YYNGEE. In DNA form, the CDR3 reads TGTGCCAGCAGCGCGCGGGACAGGGTGTGGGGCTACGTTGGCTACACCTTC. This translates into CASSARDRVWGYVGYTF.

This clone was observed once. The V and J genes are TRBV3-1 (or the pseudogene TRBV3-2) and TRBJ1-2, with a weak D call TRBD1 (6 bases). Germline V gene sequence: CDR1 LGHDT, CDR2 YNNKEL (reference sequence). The ends were cut back, 3 bases at V and 7 bases at J, with 9 bases in the middle. The CDR3 consists of 12 residues. The CDR3 region is CASSQGAGGYTF. The CDR3 nucleotides read TGTGCCAGCAGCCAGGGGGCTGGTGGCTACACCTTC.

CDR3 in amino acids: CASSPPGGPEKLFF. The CDR3 DNA follows: TGTGCCAGCTCACCACCAGGGGGCCCTGAAAAACTGTTTTTT. This rearrangement joins TRBV18 to TRBJ1-4; 7 nucleotides agree with TRBD1. With 0 bases clipped from V and 7 bases from J, the junction kept 2 bases outside the gene matches. This CDR3 is 14 amino acids long. From germline, CDR1 is KGHSH and CDR2 LQKENI.

The chain carries TRBV7-6 and TRBJ2-7, with 15 bases matching TRBD2. CDR1 SGHVS and CDR2 FNYEAQ come from the germline V gene. This CDR3 is 19 amino acids long. J was trimmed by 2 bases and V by 0 bases; bases with no gene match: 8. CDR3 sequence reads: CASSLASRGLAGGAYEQYF. The CDR3, as DNA: TGTGCCAGCAGCTTAGCCAGCCGGGGACTAGCGGGAGGAGCCTACGAGCAGTACTTC.

The chain is built from TRBV11-2 and TRBJ1-1, with a possible D match to TRBD1 (5 bases). CDR3 length equals 14 residues. The V gene's germline CDR1 is SGHAT and CDR2 FQNNGV. V lost 1 base and J 5 bases, leaving 11 bases between the germline ends. The CDR3 coding sequence is TGTGCCAGCAGCTTAGTCTCAGGGAAAACTGAAGCTTTCTTT. The encoded protein is CASSLVSGKTEAFF.